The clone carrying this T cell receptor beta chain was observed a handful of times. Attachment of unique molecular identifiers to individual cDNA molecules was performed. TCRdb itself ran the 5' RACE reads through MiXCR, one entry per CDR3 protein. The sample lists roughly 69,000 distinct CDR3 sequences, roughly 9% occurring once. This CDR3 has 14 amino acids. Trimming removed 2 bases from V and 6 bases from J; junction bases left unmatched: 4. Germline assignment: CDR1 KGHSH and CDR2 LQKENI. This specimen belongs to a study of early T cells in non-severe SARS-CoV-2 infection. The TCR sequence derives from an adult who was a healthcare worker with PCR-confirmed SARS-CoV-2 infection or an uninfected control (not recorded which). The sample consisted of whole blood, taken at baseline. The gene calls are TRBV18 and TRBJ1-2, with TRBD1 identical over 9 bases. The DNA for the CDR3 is TGTGCCAGCTCACCAGGGGACAGGGAGAATGGCTACACCTTC. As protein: CASSPGDRENGYTF. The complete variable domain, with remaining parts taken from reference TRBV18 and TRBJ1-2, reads NAGVMQNPRHLVRRRGQEARLRCSPMKGHSHVYWYRQLPEEGLKFMVYLQKENIIDESGMPKERFSAEFPKEGPSILRIQQVVRGDSAAYFCASSPGDRENGYTFGSGTRLTVV.